This T cell receptor beta chain was retrieved from a study of OX40 agonist ivuxolimab in advanced cancers. Study overall: Patients receiving dose escalation had hepatocellular carcinoma, melanoma, renal cell or head and neck cancer.

Findings of the study overall: The investigators did not determine what antigen specificity the expanded peripheral T cells had.

Peripheral blood came from all dose cohorts at three timepoints. Method: immunoSEQ multiplex PCR; TCRdb's copy keeps in-frame clones and lacks some. Of about 69,000 clones listed, 90% were seen once; the top ten hold 10%. Comment on this clone: Its antigen is as yet unknown.

Sequences were derived from CD4+ or CD8+ T cells sorted from blood, sampled in a trial of the OX40 agonist ivuxolimab. This clonotype originated in an adult with an advanced solid tumor such as melanoma, head and neck, liver or kidney cancer.

CDR3 region: CASSVGQGETQYF. CDR3 bases: TGTGCCAGCAGCGTAGGACAGGGGGAGACCCAGTACTTC. The V and J genes are TRBV9 and TRBJ2-5, with 8 bases that match TRBD1. V was clipped by 0 bases and J by 5 bases; unmatched bases: 0. CDR3 length: 13 amino acids. Germline V gives CDR1 SGDLS, CDR2 YYNGEE.